A single sample gave rise to the 3 T cell receptor beta chains below, sequenced in a study of shared clonotypes between healthy human individuals. The naive CD8 population came from CD45RO-negative cells selected for CCR7, without terminally differentiated effector memory CD45RA+ cells. The protocol was immunoSEQ multiplex PCR, while the TCRdb copy is restricted to in-frame clones and leaves out a portion. Among around 620,000 clones listed, 95% were seen once. The specimen sequenced was naive CD8+ T cells sorted from blood. The receptors were gathered from a woman in her 30s in good health.

The chain is built from TRBV27 and TRBJ2-7; the match to TRBD1 covers 9 bases. Losses at the gene ends were 5 bases for V and 5 bases for J; bases not matched to a gene: 7. Germline V CDR1 and CDR2: MNHEY, SMNVEV (reference sequence). The CDR3 is 14 amino acids. The CDR3 bases are TGTGCCAGCAGTCTATGGGACAGGGCGGACGAGCAGTACTTC. It specifies CASSLWDRADEQYF.

In its sample, this clone was seen once. The chain is built from TRBV25-1 and TRBJ2-1, with D uncertain. Trimming took 0 bases from V and 8 from J, leaving 2 bases between them. The CDR3 loop spans 11 amino acids. Per germline, CDR1 MGHDK and CDR2 SYGVNS. CDR3 loop: CASSEYYEQFF. Here the CDR3 DNA reads TGTGCCAGCAGTGAATACTATGAGCAGTTCTTC.

The V gene is TRBV20-1, the J gene TRBJ2-1; D uncertain. V lost 6 bases and J 9 bases, leaving 9 bases between the germline ends. Per the germline V gene, CDR1 is DFQATT and CDR2 is SNEGSKA (reference sequence). This CDR3 contains 10 residues. CDR3 sequence reads: CSAKRGEQFF. DNA of the CDR3: TGCAGTGCCAAGCGAGGTGAGCAGTTCTTC.